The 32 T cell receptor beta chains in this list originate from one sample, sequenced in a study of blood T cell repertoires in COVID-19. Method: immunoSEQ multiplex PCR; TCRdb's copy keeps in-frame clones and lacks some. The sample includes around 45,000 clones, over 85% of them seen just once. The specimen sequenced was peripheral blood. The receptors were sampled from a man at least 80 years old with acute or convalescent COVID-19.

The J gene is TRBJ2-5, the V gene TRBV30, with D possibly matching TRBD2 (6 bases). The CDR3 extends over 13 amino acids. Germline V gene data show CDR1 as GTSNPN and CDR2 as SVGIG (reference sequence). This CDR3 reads CTGRGPSKETQYF. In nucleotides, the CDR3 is TGTACTGGGCGGGGCCCCAGTAAAGAGACCCAGTACTTC.

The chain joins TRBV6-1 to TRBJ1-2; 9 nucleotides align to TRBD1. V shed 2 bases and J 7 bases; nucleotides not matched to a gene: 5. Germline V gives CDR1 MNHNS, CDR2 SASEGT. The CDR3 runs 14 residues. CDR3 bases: TGTGCCAGCAGTGAAAAAAGGACAGGGGTTGGCTACACCTTC. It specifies CASSEKRTGVGYTF.

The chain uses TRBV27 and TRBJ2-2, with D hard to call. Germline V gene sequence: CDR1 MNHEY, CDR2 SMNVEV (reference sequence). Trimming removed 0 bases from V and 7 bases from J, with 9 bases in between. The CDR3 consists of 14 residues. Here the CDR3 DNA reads TGTGCCAGCAGTTTATCGGGCAGGATCGGGGAGCTGTTTTTT. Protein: CASSLSGRIGELFF.

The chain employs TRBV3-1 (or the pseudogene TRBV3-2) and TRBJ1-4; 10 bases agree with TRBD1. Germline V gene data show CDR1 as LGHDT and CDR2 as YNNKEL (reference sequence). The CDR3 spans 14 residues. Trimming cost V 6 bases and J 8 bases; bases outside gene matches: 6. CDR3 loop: CASSYGTGVEKLFF. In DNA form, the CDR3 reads TGTGCCAGCAGTTACGGGACAGGGGTGGAAAAACTGTTTTTT.

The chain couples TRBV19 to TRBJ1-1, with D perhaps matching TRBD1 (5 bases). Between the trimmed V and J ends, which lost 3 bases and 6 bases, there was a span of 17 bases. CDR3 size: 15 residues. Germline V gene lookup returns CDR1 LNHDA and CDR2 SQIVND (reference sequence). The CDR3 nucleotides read TGTGCCAGTAGTATTAAGTTAGGGAGGACACCTGAAGCTTTCTTT. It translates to CASSIKLGRTPEAFF.

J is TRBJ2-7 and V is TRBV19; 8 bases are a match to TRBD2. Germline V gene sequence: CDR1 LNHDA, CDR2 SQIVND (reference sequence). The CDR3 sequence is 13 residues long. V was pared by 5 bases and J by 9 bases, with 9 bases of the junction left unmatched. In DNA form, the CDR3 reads TGTGCCAGTAGTGCGGGGGGCTTACAAGTGCAGTACTTC. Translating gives CASSAGGLQVQYF.

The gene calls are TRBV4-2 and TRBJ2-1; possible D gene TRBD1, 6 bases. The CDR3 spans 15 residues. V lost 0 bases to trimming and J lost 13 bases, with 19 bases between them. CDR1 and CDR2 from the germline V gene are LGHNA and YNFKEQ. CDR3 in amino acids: CASSQDWGTGLGQFF. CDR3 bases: TGTGCCAGCAGCCAAGATTGGGGCACAGGGCTAGGTCAGTTCTTC.

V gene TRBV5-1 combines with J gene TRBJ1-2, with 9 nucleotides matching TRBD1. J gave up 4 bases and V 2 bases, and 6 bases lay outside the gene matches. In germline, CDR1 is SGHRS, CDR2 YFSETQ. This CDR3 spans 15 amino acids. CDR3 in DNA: TGCGCCAGCAGCTTAACAGGGGGCCCTTCCTATGGCTACACCTTC. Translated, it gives CASSLTGGPSYGYTF.

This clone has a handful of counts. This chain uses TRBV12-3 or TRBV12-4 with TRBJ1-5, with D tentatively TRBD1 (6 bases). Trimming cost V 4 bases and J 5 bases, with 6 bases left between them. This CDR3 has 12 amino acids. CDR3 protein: CASSWGHQPQHF. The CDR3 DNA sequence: TGTGCCAGCAGTTGGGGGCATCAGCCCCAGCATTTT.

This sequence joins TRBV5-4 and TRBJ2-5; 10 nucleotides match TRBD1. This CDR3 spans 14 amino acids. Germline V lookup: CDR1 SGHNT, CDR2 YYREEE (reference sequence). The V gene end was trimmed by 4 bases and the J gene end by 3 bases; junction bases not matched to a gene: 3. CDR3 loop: CASSPGTGEETQYF. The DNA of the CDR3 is TGTGCCAGCAGCCCCGGGACAGGGGAAGAGACCCAGTACTTC.

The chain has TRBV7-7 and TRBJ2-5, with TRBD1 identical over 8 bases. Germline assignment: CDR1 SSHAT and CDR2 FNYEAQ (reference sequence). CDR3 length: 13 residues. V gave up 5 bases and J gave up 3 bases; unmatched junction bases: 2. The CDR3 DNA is TGTGCCAGCAGCGCGGACAGGGAAGAGACCCAGTACTTC. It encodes CASSADREETQYF.

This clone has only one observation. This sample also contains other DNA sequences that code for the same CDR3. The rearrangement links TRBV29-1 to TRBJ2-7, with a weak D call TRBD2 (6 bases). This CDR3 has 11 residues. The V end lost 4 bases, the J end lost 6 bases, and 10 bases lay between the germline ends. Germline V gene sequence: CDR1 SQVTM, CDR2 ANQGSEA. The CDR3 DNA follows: TGCAGCGTTGCAGCCGGGGGCGAGCAGTACTTC. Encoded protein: CSVAAGGEQYF.

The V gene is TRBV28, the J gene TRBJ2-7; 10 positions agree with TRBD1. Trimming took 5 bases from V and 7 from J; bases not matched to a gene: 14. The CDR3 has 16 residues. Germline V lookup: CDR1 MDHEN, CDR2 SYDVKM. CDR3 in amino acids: CASSNPRDRGRREQYF. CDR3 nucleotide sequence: TGTGCCAGCAGTAACCCCCGGGACAGGGGTCGTCGGGAGCAGTACTTC. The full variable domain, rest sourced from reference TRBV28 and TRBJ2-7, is DVKVTQSSRYLVKRTGEKVFLECVQDMDHENMFWYRQDPGLGLRLIYFSYDVKMKEKGDIPEGYSVSREKKERFSLILESASTNQTSMYLCASSNPRDRGRREQYFGPGTRLTVT.

Here the CDR3 reads CASSKASGERGELFF. CDR3 coding DNA: TGTGCCAGCAGTAAGGCTAGCGGGGAAAGGGGGGAGCTGTTTTTT. The chain carries TRBV6-5 and TRBJ2-2; TRBD2 matches at 9 bases. V lost 5 bases and J lost 8; bases outside the gene matches: 9. The germline gives CDR1 MNHEY, CDR2 SVGAGI. This CDR3 is 15 amino acids long.

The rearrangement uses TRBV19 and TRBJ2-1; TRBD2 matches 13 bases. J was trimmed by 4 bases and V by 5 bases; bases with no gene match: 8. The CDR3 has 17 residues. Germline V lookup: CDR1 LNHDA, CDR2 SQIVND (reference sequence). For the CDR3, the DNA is TGTGCCAGTAGTTTAACTAGCGGGGGGGCCTTTTACAATGAGCAGTTCTTC. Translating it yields CASSLTSGGAFYNEQFF.

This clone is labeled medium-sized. The CDR3 nucleotides read TGTGCCAGCAGCTTGAAGCGGGCCTACGAGCAGTACTTC. Its protein is CASSLKRAYEQYF. The chain has TRBV7-2 and TRBJ2-7, with a tentative D call TRBD2 (6 bases). V was cut by 3 bases and J by 2 bases, with 8 bases left in between. Per the germline V gene, CDR1 is SGHTA and CDR2 is FQGNSA. CDR3 size: 13 residues. Supplemented by reference TRBV7-2 and TRBJ2-7, the full variable domain reads GAGVSQSPSNKVTEKGKDVELRCDPISGHTALYWYRQSLGQGLEFLIYFQGNSAPDKSGLPSDRFSAERTGGSVSTLTIQRTQQEDSAVYLCASSLKRAYEQYFGPGTRLTVT.

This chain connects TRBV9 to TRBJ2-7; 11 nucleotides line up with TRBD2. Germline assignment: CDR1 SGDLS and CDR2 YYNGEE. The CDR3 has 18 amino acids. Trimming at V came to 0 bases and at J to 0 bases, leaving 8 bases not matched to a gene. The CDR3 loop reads CASSVAPSGLAVSYEQYF. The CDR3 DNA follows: TGTGCCAGCAGCGTAGCCCCCTCGGGACTAGCGGTCTCCTACGAGCAGTACTTC.

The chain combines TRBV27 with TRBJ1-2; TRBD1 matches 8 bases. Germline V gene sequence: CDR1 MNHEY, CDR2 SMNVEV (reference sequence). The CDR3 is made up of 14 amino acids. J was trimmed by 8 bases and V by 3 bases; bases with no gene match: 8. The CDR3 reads CASSLDRADRGYTF. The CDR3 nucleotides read TGTGCCAGCAGTTTGGACAGGGCCGACAGGGGCTACACCTTC.

The CDR3 DNA sequence: TGTGCCAGCAGTACCGGGACACACCCCACAGATACGCAGTATTTT. This sequence encodes CASSTGTHPTDTQYF. The rearrangement links TRBV14 to TRBJ2-3; weak D call: TRBD1 (6 bases). V lost 6 bases and J 2 bases, leaving 15 bases between the germline ends. Germline-derived CDR1 and CDR2 are SGHDN and FVKESK. The CDR3 is 15 amino acids.

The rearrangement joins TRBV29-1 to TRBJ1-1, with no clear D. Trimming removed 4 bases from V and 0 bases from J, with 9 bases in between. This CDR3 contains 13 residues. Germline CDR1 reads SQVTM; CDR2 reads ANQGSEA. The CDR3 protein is CSVGADMNTEAFF. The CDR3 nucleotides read TGCAGCGTTGGGGCAGACATGAACACTGAAGCTTTCTTT.

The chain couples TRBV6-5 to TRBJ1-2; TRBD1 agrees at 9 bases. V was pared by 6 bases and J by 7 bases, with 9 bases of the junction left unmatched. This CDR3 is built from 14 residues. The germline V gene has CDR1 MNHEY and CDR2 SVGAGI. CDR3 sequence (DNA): TGTGCCAGCAGCTCACAGGGGGCAGGAGGTGGCTACACCTTC. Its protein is CASSSQGAGGGYTF.

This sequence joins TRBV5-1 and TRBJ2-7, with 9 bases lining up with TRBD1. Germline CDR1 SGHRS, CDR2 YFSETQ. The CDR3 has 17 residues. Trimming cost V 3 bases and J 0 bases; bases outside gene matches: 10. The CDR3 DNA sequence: TGCGCCAGCAGCTCCAGGACAGGGGATAGAAGCTCCTACGAGCAGTACTTC. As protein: CASSSRTGDRSSYEQYF.

The CDR3 nucleotides read TGTGCCAGCAGCTCCCGAAGTACCACGGGAGAGACCCAGTACTTC. Its translation is CASSSRSTTGETQYF. J is TRBJ2-5 and V is TRBV7-2; D not certain. CDR1 and CDR2 from the germline V gene are SGHTA and FQGNSA. Trimming left V 4 bases short and J 4 bases short, with 16 bases between. CDR3 length: 15 amino acids. Using reference TRBV7-2 and TRBJ2-5 for the parts outside the CDR3, the full variable domain is GAGVSQSPSNKVTEKGKDVELRCDPISGHTALYWYRQSLGQGLEFLIYFQGNSAPDKSGLPSDRFSAERTGGSVSTLTIQRTQQEDSAVYLCASSSRSTTGETQYFGPGTRLLVL.

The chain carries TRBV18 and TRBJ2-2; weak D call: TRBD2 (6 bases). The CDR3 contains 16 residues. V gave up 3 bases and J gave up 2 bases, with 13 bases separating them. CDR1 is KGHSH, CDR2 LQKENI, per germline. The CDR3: CASSPNGGENTGELFF. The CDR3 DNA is TGTGCCAGCTCACCGAACGGCGGGGAAAACACCGGGGAGCTGTTTTTT.

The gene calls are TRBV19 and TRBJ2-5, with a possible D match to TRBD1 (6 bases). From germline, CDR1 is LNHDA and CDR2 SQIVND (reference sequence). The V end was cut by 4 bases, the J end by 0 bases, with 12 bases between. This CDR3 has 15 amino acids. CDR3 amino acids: CASSTRTVHQETQYF. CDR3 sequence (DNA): TGTGCCAGTAGTACCAGGACAGTGCACCAAGAGACCCAGTACTTC. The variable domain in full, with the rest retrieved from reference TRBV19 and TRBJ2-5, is DGGITQSPKYLFRKEGQNVTLSCEQNLNHDAMYWYRQDPGQGLRLIYYSQIVNDFQKGDIAEGYSVSREKKESFPLTVTSAQKNPTAFYLCASSTRTVHQETQYFGPGTRLLVL.

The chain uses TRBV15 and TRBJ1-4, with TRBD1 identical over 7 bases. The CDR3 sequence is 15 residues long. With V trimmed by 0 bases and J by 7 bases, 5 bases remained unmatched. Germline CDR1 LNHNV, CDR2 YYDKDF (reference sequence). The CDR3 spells CATSREQTGIEKLFF. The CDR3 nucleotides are TGTGCCACCAGCAGAGAGCAGACAGGGATTGAAAAACTGTTTTTT.

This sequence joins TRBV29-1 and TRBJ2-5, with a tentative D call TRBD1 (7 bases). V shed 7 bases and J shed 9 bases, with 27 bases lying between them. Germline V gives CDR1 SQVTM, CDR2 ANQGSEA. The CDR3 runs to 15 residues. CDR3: CSGGGATVSQGAQYF. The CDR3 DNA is TGCAGCGGCGGAGGGGCAACAGTGTCCCAGGGGGCCCAGTACTTC.

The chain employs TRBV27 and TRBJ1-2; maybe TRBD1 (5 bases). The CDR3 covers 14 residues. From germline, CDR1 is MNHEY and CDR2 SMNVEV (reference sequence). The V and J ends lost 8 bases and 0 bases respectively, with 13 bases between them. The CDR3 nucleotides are TGTGCCAGCGGACCAGGGATATCTAACTATGGCTACACCTTC. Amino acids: CASGPGISNYGYTF.

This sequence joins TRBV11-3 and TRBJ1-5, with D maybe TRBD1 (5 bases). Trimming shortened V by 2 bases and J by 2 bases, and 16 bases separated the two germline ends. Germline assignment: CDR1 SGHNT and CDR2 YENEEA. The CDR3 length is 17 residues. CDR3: CASSLSRAGLGNQPQHF. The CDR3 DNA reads TGTGCCAGCAGCTTAAGTCGGGCGGGGCTAGGCAATCAGCCCCAGCATTTT.

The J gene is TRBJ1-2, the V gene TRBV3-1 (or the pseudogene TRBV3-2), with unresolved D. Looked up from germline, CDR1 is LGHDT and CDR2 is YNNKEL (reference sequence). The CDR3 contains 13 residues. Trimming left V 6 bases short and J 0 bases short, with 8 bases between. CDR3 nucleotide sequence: TGTGCCAGCAGTCAAACACCTAACTATGGCTACACCTTC. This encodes CASSQTPNYGYTF.

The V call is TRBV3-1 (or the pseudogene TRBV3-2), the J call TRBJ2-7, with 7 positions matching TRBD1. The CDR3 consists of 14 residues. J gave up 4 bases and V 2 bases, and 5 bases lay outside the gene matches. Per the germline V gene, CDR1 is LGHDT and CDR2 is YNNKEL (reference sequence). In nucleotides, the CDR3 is TGTGCCAGCAGCCAAAACAGGGGACGGTACGAGCAGTACTTC. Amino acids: CASSQNRGRYEQYF.

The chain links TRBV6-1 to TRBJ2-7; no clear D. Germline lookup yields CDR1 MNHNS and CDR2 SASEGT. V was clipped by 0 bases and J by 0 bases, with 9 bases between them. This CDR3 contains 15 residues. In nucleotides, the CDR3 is TGTGCCAGCAGTGAAGCGCGGTTCAGCTCCTACGAGCAGTACTTC. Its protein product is CASSEARFSSYEQYF.